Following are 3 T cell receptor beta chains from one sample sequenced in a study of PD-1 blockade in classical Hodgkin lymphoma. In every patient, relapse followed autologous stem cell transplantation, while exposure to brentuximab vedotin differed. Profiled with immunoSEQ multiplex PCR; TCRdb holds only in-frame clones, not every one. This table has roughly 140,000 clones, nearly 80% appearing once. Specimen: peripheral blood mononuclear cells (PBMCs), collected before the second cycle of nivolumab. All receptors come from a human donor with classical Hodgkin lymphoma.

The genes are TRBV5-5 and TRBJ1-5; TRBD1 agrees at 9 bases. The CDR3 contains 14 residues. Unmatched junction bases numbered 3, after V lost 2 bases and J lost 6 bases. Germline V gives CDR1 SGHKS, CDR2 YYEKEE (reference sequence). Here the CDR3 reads CASSLGTGTQPQHF. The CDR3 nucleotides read TGTGCCAGCAGCTTAGGGACAGGGACTCAGCCCCAGCATTTT.

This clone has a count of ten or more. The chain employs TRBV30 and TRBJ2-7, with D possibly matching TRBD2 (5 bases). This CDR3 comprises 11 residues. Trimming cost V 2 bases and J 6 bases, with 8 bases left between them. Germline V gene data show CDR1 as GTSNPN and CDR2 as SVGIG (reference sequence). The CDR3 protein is CAWSREGEQYF. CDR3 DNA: TGTGCCTGGAGTCGGGAAGGCGAGCAGTACTTC.

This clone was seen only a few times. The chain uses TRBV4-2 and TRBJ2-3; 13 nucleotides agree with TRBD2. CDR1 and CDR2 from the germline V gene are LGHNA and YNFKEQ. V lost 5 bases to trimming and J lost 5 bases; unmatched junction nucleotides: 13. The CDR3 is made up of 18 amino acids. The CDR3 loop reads CASSYLVVTSGGRDTQYF. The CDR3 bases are TGTGCCAGCAGCTACCTGGTGGTGACTAGCGGGGGGAGAGATACGCAGTATTTT.